This paragraph reports one T cell receptor beta chain. These data come from a study of shared clonotypes between healthy human individuals. The CDR3 has 12 amino acids. Trimming pared 0 bases from V and 16 bases from J, leaving 13 bases between. The V gene's germline CDR1 is MGHRA and CDR2 YSYEKL. Libraries were prepared by immunoSEQ multiplex PCR; TCRdb keeps only in-frame clonotypes and omits some of them. The sample carries more than 2 million clones, around 95% recorded once. V and J are TRBV4-1 and TRBJ2-4; D might be TRBD1 or TRBD2, each matching 6 bases. The sequenced sample was naive CD4+ T cells sorted from blood. The subset: CD45RA+ positively selected. The TCR was taken from a young man in good health. The DNA of the CDR3 is TGCGCCAGCAGCCAAGAGGGGGGCCAGCTATACTTC. As protein: CASSQEGGQLYF.